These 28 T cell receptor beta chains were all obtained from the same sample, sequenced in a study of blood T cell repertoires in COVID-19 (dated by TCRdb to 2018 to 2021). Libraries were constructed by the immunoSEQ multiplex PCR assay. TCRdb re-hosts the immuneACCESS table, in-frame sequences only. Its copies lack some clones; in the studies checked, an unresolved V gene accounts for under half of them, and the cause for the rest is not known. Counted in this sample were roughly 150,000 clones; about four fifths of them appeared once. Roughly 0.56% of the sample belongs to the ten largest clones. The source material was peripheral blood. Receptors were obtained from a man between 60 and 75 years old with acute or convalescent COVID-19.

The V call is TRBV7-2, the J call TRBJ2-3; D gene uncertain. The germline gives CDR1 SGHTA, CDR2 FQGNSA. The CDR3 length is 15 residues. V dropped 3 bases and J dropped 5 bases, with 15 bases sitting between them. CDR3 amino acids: CASSFGPGSGDTQYF. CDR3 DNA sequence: TGTGCCAGCAGCTTTGGGCCAGGCAGTGGAGATACGCAGTATTTT.

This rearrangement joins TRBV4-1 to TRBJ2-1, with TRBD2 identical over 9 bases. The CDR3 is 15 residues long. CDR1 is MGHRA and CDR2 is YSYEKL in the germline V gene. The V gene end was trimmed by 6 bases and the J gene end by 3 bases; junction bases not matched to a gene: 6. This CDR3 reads CASRPVAGDYNEQFF. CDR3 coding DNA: TGCGCCAGCAGACCCGTAGCGGGGGACTACAATGAGCAGTTCTTC.

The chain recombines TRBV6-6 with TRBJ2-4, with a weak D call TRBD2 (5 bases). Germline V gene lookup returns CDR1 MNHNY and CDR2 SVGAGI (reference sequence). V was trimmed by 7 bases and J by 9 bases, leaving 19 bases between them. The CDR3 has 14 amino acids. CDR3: CASTSHEGRGIQYF. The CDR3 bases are TGTGCCAGCACCTCACATGAAGGGAGAGGCATTCAGTACTTC.

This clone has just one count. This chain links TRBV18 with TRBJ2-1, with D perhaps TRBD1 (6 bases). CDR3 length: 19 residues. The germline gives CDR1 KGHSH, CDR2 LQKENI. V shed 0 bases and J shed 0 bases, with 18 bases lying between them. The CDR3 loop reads CASSPPRGTYVTSYNEQFF. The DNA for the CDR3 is TGTGCCAGCTCACCACCGAGAGGGACATATGTTACCTCCTACAATGAGCAGTTCTTC. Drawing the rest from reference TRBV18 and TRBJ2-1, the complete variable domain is NAGVMQNPRHLVRRRGQEARLRCSPMKGHSHVYWYRQLPEEGLKFMVYLQKENIIDESGMPKERFSAEFPKEGPSILRIQQVVRGDSAAYFCASSPPRGTYVTSYNEQFFGPGTRLTVL.

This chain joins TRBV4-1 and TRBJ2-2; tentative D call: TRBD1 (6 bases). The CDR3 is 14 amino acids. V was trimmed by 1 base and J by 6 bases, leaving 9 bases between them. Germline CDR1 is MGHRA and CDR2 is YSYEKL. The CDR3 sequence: CASSQGGLAGELFF. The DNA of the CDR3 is TGCGCCAGCAGCCAAGGGGGGCTAGCCGGGGAGCTGTTTTTT.

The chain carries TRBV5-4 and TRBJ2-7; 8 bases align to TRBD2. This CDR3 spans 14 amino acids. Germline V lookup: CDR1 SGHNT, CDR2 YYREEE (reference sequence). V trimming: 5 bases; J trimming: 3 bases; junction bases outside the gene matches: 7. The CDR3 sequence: CASSKSGSGYEQYF. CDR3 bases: TGTGCCAGCAGTAAAAGCGGGAGCGGCTACGAGCAGTACTTC.

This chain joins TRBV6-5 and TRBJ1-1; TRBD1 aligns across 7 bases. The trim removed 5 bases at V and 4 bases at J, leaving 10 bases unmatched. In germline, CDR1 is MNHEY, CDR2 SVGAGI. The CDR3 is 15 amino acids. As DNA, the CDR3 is TGTGCCAGCAGTACACCAGGGGGAACAGTCACTGAAGCTTTCTTT. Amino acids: CASSTPGGTVTEAFF.

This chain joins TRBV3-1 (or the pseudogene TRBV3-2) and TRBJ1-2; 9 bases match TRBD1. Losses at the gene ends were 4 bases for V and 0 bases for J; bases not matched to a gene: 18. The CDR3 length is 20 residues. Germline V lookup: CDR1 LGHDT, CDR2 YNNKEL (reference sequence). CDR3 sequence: CASSRLPTGTGSYSNYGYTF. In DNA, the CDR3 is TGTGCCAGCAGCCGACTACCTACGGGGACAGGGTCCTATTCTAACTATGGCTACACCTTC.

This CDR3 is CASSEGQGANYGYTF. Written as DNA, the CDR3 is TGTGCCAGCAGCGAGGGACAGGGGGCTAACTATGGCTACACCTTC. The chain employs TRBV6-5 and TRBJ1-2; 11 bases map to TRBD1. This CDR3 has 15 amino acids. Trimming at V came to 6 bases and at J to 0 bases, leaving 3 bases not matched to a gene. Germline V gene lookup returns CDR1 MNHEY and CDR2 SVGAGI.

Here the CDR3 DNA reads TGTGCCAGCAGCTTACGAGGTATTGAGCAGTTCTTC. Residues: CASSLRGIEQFF. The V gene is TRBV5-6, the J gene TRBJ2-1; D uncertain. The ends were cut back, 2 bases at V and 9 bases at J, with 9 bases in the middle. Per the germline V gene, CDR1 is SGHDT and CDR2 is YYEEEE. The CDR3 runs 12 residues. The whole variable domain, remainder taken from reference TRBV5-6 and TRBJ2-1, is DAGVTQSPTHLIKTRGQQVTLRCSPKSGHDTVSWYQQALGQGPQFIFQYYEEEERQRGNFPDRFSGHQFPNYSSELNVNALLLGDSALYLCASSLRGIEQFFGPGTRLTVL.

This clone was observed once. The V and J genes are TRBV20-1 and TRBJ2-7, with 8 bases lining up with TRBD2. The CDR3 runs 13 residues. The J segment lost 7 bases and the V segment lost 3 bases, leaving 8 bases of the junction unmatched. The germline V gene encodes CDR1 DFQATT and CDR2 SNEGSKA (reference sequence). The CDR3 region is CSASWPRGGEQYF. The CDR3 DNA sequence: TGCAGTGCTAGTTGGCCCCGGGGGGGGGAGCAGTACTTC.

CDR3 region: CASSLSRDYGYTF. DNA for the CDR3: TGTGCCAGCAGCTTAAGCAGGGACTATGGCTACACCTTC. The chain uses TRBV7-2 and TRBJ1-2; D perhaps matches TRBD1 (5 bases). The V gene lost 2 bases and the J gene lost 3 bases, with 7 bases spanning the gap. Germline V gene sequence: CDR1 SGHTA, CDR2 FQGNSA. CDR3 length equals 13 residues.

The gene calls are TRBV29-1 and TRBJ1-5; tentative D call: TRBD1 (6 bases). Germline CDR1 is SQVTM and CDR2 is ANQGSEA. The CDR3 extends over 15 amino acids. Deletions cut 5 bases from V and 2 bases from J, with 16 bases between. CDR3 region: CSVLQGLGGNQPQHF. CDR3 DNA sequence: TGCAGCGTTCTGCAGGGGTTGGGCGGCAATCAGCCCCAGCATTTT.

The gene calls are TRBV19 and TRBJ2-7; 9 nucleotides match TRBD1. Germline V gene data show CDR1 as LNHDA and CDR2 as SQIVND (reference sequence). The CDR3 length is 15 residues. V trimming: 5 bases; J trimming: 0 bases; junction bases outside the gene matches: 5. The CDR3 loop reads CASSPGQGSSYEQYF. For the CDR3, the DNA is TGTGCCAGTAGTCCCGGACAGGGGAGCTCCTACGAGCAGTACTTC.

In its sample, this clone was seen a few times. The CDR3 loop is CASSLGPGLDNEQFF. The CDR3 nucleotides are TGCGCCAGCAGCTTGGGGCCAGGGTTGGACAATGAGCAGTTCTTC. The chain uses TRBV5-1 and TRBJ2-1; possible D gene TRBD1, 5 bases. The CDR3 is 15 amino acids. Germline CDR1 SGHRS, CDR2 YFSETQ. The V end was cut by 0 bases, the J end by 5 bases, with 12 bases between. Based on the CDR3 plus reference TRBV5-1 and TRBJ2-1, the full variable domain is KAGVTQTPRYLIKTRGQQVTLSCSPISGHRSVSWYQQTPGQGLQFLFEYFSETQRNKGNFPGRFSGRQFSNSRSEMNVSTLELGDSALYLCASSLGPGLDNEQFFGPGTRLTVL.

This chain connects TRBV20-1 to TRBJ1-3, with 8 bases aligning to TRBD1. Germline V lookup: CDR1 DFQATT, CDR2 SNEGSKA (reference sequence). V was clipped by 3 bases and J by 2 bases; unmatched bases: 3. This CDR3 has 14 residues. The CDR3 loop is CSASLQGAGNTIYF. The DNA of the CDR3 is TGCAGTGCTAGTTTACAGGGGGCTGGAAACACCATATATTTT.

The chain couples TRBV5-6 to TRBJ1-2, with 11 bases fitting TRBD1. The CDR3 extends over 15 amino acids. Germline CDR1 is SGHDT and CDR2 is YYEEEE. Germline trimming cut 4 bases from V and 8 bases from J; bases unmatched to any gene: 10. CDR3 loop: CASSSMDRGLSGYTF. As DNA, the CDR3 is TGTGCCAGCAGCAGTATGGACAGGGGGCTTTCGGGCTACACCTTC.

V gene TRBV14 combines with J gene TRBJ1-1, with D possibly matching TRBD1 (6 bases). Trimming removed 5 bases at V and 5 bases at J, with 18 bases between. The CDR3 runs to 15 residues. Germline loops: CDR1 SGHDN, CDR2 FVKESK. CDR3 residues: CASSTVGRGETEAFF. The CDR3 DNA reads TGTGCCAGCAGCACCGTGGGCAGGGGAGAAACTGAAGCTTTCTTT.

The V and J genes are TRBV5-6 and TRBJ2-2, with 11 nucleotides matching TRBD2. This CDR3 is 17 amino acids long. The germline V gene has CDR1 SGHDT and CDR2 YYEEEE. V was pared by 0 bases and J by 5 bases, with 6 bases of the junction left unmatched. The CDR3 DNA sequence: TGTGCCAGCAGCTTGGCCACACTAGCGGGGGCAACCGGGGAGCTGTTTTTT. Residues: CASSLATLAGATGELFF.

CDR3 protein: CASSYGRDNQPQHF. The CDR3 nucleotides are TGTGCCAGCAGTTACGGGAGGGACAATCAGCCCCAGCATTTT. This chain joins TRBV6-5 and TRBJ1-5, with D unresolved. The CDR3 sequence is 14 residues long. In germline, CDR1 is MNHEY, CDR2 SVGAGI. V lost 2 bases and J 3 bases, leaving 8 bases between the germline ends.

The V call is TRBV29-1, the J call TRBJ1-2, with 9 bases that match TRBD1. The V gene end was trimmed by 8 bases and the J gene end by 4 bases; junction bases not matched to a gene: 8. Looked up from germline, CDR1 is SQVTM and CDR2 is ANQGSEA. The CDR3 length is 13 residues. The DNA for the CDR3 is TGCAGCACCGACAGGGGGGGGCCCTATGGCTACACCTTC. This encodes CSTDRGGPYGYTF. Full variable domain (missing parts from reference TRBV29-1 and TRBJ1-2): SAVISQKPSRDICQRGTSLTIQCQVDSQVTMMFWYRQQPGQSLTLIATANQGSEATYESGFVIDKFPISRPNLTFSTLTVSNMSPEDSSIYLCSTDRGGPYGYTFGSGTRLTVV.

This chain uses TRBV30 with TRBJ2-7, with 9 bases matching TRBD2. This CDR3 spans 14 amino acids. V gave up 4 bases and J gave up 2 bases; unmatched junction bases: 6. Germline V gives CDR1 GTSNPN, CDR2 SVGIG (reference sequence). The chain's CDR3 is CAWKLASGAYEQYF. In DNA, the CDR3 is TGTGCCTGGAAATTAGCTAGCGGGGCCTACGAGCAGTACTTC.

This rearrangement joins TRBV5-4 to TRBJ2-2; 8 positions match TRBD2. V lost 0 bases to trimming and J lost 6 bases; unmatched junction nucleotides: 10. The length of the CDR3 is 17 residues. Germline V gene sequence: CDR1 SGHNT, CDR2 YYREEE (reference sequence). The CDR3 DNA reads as TGTGCCAGCAGCTTGGCCTTCGCTAGCGGGCGATCCGGGGAGCTGTTTTTT. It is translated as CASSLAFASGRSGELFF.

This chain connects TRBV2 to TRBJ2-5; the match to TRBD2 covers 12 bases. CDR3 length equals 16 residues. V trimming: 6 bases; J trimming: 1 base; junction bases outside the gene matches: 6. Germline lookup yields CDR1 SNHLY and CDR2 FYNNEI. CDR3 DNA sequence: TGTGCCAGCAGGGATTCACTAGCGGGGGGCCAAGAGACCCAGTACTTC. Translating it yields CASRDSLAGGQETQYF. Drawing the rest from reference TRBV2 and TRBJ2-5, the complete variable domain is EPEVTQTPSHQVTQMGQEVILRCVPISNHLYFYWYRQILGQKVEFLVSFYNNEISEKSEIFDDQFSVERPDGSNFTLKIRSTKLEDSAMYFCASRDSLAGGQETQYFGPGTRLLVL.

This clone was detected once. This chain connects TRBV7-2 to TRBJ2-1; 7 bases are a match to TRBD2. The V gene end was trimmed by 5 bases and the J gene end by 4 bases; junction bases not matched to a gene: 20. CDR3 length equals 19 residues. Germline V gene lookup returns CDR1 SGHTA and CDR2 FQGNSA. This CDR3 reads CASSLLGILSGDLYNEQFF. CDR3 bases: TGTGCCAGCAGCCTATTAGGGATTTTAAGCGGGGACCTTTACAATGAGCAGTTCTTC.

In DNA form, the CDR3 reads TGTGCCTGGAGCGACGGGACAGCTGGCTACACCTTC. Translating gives CAWSDGTAGYTF. V gene TRBV30 combines with J gene TRBJ1-2; 7 bases line up with TRBD1. Germline CDR1 is GTSNPN and CDR2 is SVGIG (reference sequence). CDR3 length: 12 amino acids. V dropped 3 bases and J dropped 7; count of bases not matched to a gene: 5.

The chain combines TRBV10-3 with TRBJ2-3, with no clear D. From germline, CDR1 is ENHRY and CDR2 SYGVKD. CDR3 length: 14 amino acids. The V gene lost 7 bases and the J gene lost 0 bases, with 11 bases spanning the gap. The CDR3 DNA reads TGTGCCATCACGGCGGTTGGTAGCACAGATACGCAGTATTTT. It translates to CAITAVGSTDTQYF.

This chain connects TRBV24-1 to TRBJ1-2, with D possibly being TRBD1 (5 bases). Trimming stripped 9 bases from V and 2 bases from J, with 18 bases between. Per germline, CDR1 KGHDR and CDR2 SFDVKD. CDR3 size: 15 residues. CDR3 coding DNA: TGTGCCACCGATCCCCGGGACTTTGGAAACTATGGCTACACCTTC. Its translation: CATDPRDFGNYGYTF.